Listed below are T cell receptor beta chains from one sample, sequenced in a study of memory CD8 T cells in hepatitis C reinfection. Assay used: immunoSEQ multiplex PCR; TCRdb lists only in-frame clones, some missing. The sample records just over 45,000 clones, nearly 90% being singletons. Sequenced: naive CD8+ T cells sorted from blood. These receptors were obtained from a man aged 18 to 30 with hepatitis C virus infection. CDR3s include the opening cysteine and the closing phenylalanine or tryptophan. The order of the fields is J gene, D gene, V gene, clone size, CDR3 DNA, CDR3 protein. D genes are given only for firm matches. A clone size is listed for some rows: how often the clone was seen (once, few, many), or a class if it is expanded.

TRBJ2-5	.	TRBV11-2	.	TGTGCCAGCAGCGACGCGACTCTTCCGTACCAAGAGACCCAGTACTTC	CASSDATLPYQETQYF
TRBJ2-7	TRBD1	TRBV6-5	once	TGTGCCAGCAGTTGGACAGGGGATCACTACGAGCAGTACTTC	CASSWTGDHYEQYF
TRBJ1-1	.	TRBV19	.	TGTGCCAGTAGTAAGGGACTGCTGAACACTGAAGCTTTCTTT	CASSKGLLNTEAFF
TRBJ1-5	TRBD1	TRBV2	few	TGTGCCAGCAGTGCTACAGGGGGCAGTCAGCCCCAGCATTTT	CASSATGGSQPQHF
TRBJ2-3	TRBD2	TRBV6-6	.	TGTGCCAGCACCCCTCGGGGGGTTGCAGATACGCAGTATTTT	CASTPRGVADTQYF
TRBJ2-5	TRBD1	TRBV7-6	.	TGTGCCAGCAGCTTAACAGGGGCCCAAGAGACCCAGTACTTC	CASSLTGAQETQYF
TRBJ2-5	TRBD2	TRBV7-2	.	TGTGCCAGCAGCTTAAGCGGGGGGCGCGGTGGGGAGACCCAGTACTTC	CASSLSGGRGGETQYF
TRBJ2-2	.	TRBV29-1	once	TGCAGCGTTGCCCAGGGGTACCCCGGGGAGCTGTTTTTT	CSVAQGYPGELFF
TRBJ2-3	TRBD2	TRBV13	.	TGTGCCAGCAGCACCGGGACTAGCAGTTTAGATACGCAGTATTTT	CASSTGTSSLDTQYF
TRBJ2-1	TRBD2	TRBV11-2	.	TGTGCCAGCAGCCCTAGCGGGGGGGGAGGCAATGAGCAGTTCTTC	CASSPSGGGGNEQFF
TRBJ2-3	TRBD2	TRBV6-4	.	TGTGCCAGCAGTGACTCTAGCGGGGGGGCCACAGATACGCAGTATTTT	CASSDSSGGATDTQYF
TRBJ2-1	TRBD1	TRBV27	.	TGTGCCAGCAGTTTCGGCAGGGGGCTGGGGTACAATGAGCAGTTCTTC	CASSFGRGLGYNEQFF
TRBJ2-7	TRBD2	TRBV7-2	.	TGTGCCAGCAGCACAGAACTAGCGGGAGTGTTGCACGAGCAGTACTTC	CASSTELAGVLHEQYF
TRBJ2-7	TRBD1	TRBV13	.	TGTGCCAGCAGCTTAAGTCTCGGGACAGGGGCGCCTGACGAGCAGTACTTC	CASSLSLGTGAPDEQYF
TRBJ1-1	.	TRBV4-1	.	TGCGCCAGCAGCCAAGAGGAGGGGTTAGCTGAAGCTTTCTTT	CASSQEEGLAEAFF
TRBJ2-1	.	TRBV7-2	.	TGTGCCAGCAGCTTTCCCCCTTCCGGGAGCTCCTACAATGAGCAGTTCTTC	CASSFPPSGSSYNEQFF
TRBJ2-5	.	TRBV2	.	TGTGCCAGCAGTGAGACAACCGTCGGGGGATTAGAAGAGACCCAGTACTTC	CASSETTVGGLEETQYF
TRBJ1-4	.	TRBV7-9	.	TGTGCCAGCAGCTTAGAGGAGCTTAATGAAAAACTGTTTTTT	CASSLEELNEKLFF
TRBJ2-5	.	TRBV15	once	TGTGCCACCAGCAGAGGTTTAGGGGATGAGACCCAGTACTTC	CATSRGLGDETQYF
TRBJ2-7	.	TRBV14	.	TGTGCCAGCAGCCAAGATTCGACTTTATTCTACGAGCAGTACTTC	CASSQDSTLFYEQYF
TRBJ2-3	TRBD1	TRBV5-4	.	TGTGCCAGCAGCTTGGGACAGGGTGCAGATACGCAGTATTTT	CASSLGQGADTQYF
TRBJ1-2	TRBD1	TRBV5-1	.	TGCGCCAGCAGCTTGGCTTCCAGGGGGATAAACTATGGCTACACCTTC	CASSLASRGINYGYTF
TRBJ2-3	TRBD2	TRBV27	.	TGTGCCAGCAGTTTCGGTAGCGGGGTCACAGATACGCAGTATTTT	CASSFGSGVTDTQYF
TRBJ1-1	TRBD1	TRBV28	.	TGTGCCAGCAGCAAGACTTCCAACTCCCGAGACAGGGCTGGGATGAACACTGAAGCTTTCTTT	CASSKTSNSRDRAGMNTEAFF
TRBJ2-3	.	TRBV2	.	TGTGCCAGCAGTGTCGAAACGCAGGGAGATACGCAGTATTTT	CASSVETQGDTQYF
TRBJ2-5	TRBD2	TRBV7-9	.	TGTGCCAGCAGCTCCTCTAGCGGGAGGGAATTGTACCAAGAGACCCAGTACTTC	CASSSSSGRELYQETQYF
TRBJ1-1	.	TRBV30	.	TGTGCCTGGAGTGTACCCCAGACAGGCAACACTGAAGCTTTCTTT	CAWSVPQTGNTEAFF
TRBJ2-5	.	TRBV10-2	.	TGCGCCAGCAAAGGGGATCACGAGGTTGGGGGGTGGGAGACCCAGTACTTC	CASKGDHEVGGWETQYF
TRBJ1-3	TRBD1	TRBV9	.	TGTGCCAGCAGCCCCCTGCCGGACAGGGGTACCGGAAACACCATATATTTT	CASSPLPDRGTGNTIYF
TRBJ1-2	TRBD1	TRBV27	.	TGTGCCAGCAGTGCCAGACAGGGGGCTCTTAACTATGGCTACACCTTC	CASSARQGALNYGYTF
TRBJ2-2	.	TRBV27	.	TGTGCCAGCAGTTACACAGGGATGGGGCACATCGGGGAGCTGTTTTTT	CASSYTGMGHIGELFF
TRBJ2-3	TRBD1	TRBV12-5	.	TGTGCTAGTGGTTTCAGGACAGGGGGCTTCGATACGCAGTATTTT	CASGFRTGGFDTQYF
TRBJ2-5	TRBD2	TRBV7-3	.	TGTGCCAGCAGCCGGACTAGCGGGGTTCAAGAGACCCAGTACTTC	CASSRTSGVQETQYF
TRBJ2-7	TRBD1	TRBV7-9	.	TGTGCCAGCAGCCCAGACACGGGACAGTCCTACGAGCAGTACTTC	CASSPDTGQSYEQYF
TRBJ1-2	.	TRBV19	.	TGTGCCAGTAGTATAATGGGTGAGGCAGCTTATGGCTACACCTTC	CASSIMGEAAYGYTF
TRBJ2-1	TRBD2	TRBV5-6	.	TGTGCCAGCAGCTCTTGGGGGGGTTCGTACAATGAGCAGTTCTTC	CASSSWGGSYNEQFF
TRBJ2-1	TRBD2	TRBV13	once	TGTGCCAGCAGCTTAAGCGGGAGGAGCTCCTACAATGAGCAGTTCTTC	CASSLSGRSSYNEQFF
TRBJ2-2	.	TRBV7-9	.	TGTGCCAGCAGCAACGCGAGGCAGCAAAGCACCGGGGAGCTGTTTTTT	CASSNARQQSTGELFF
TRBJ2-7	TRBD2	TRBV5-1	.	TGCGCCAGCAGCTTTCAGGGGACTAGCGGGAGAGGTGGTATGTACGAGCAGTACTTC	CASSFQGTSGRGGMYEQYF
TRBJ2-6	.	TRBV5-4	.	TGTGCCAGCAGCTTCTCCGGGGCCAACGTCCTGACTTTC	CASSFSGANVLTF
TRBJ1-1	.	TRBV9	.	TGTGCCAGCAGCGAGTTGGTGGATGACAGCTTGAACATTGAAGCTTTCTTT	CASSELVDDSLNIEAFF
TRBJ2-3	.	TRBV9	.	TGTGCCAGCAGCGAGAGGGAGGATACGCAGTATTTT	CASSEREDTQYF
TRBJ1-4	TRBD1	TRBV7-9	.	TGTGCCAGCAGCGCGGGACAGGGCTGGGGAAAACTGTTTTTT	CASSAGQGWGKLFF
TRBJ1-1	.	TRBV6-5	.	TGTGCCAGCAGTGAAATCGGGTTGAGGACTGAAGCTTTCTTT	CASSEIGLRTEAFF
TRBJ1-5	.	TRBV6-1	.	TGTGCCAGCAGCATCACAGGGTTTAGCAATCAGCCCCAGCATTTT	CASSITGFSNQPQHF
TRBJ1-1	TRBD1	TRBV28	.	TGTGCCAGCAGTTTAACAGGGGTGAACACTGAAGCTTTCTTT	CASSLTGVNTEAFF
TRBJ1-1	.	TRBV7-9	.	TGTGCCAGCAGCTTCATCCCTCCCGTGGAGGGTCCCGGAGCTTTCTTT	CASSFIPPVEGPGAFF
TRBJ2-5	TRBD1	TRBV29-1	once	TGCAGCGTCAACCCGACAGGGGGGCAAGAGACCCAGTACTTC	CSVNPTGGQETQYF
TRBJ2-1	.	TRBV7-9	.	TGTGCCAGCAGCTCAACGATGAGCTCCTACAATGAGCAGTTCTTC	CASSSTMSSYNEQFF
TRBJ2-1	TRBD1	TRBV7-2	.	TGTGCCAGCAGCTCCACCGGGACAGGGGCCCCATACAATGAGCAGTTCTTC	CASSSTGTGAPYNEQFF
TRBJ1-4	.	TRBV11-2	.	TGTGCCAGCAGCTTATCTACAGGTGCAACTAATGAAAAACTGTTTTTT	CASSLSTGATNEKLFF
TRBJ2-1	TRBD2	TRBV7-9	.	TGTGCCAGCAGCTTAGGGGTCTCTGGCGGGGGACCCTACAATGAGCAGTTCTTC	CASSLGVSGGGPYNEQFF
TRBJ2-2	.	TRBV7-9	.	TGTGCCAGCAGCTCCAGGGCTGATACCGGGGAGCTGTTTTTT	CASSSRADTGELFF
TRBJ2-2	.	TRBV13	.	TGTGCCAGCAGCTTAGGGGGTGTGCGGGGCTTCAACACCGGGGAGCTGTTTTTT	CASSLGGVRGFNTGELFF
TRBJ2-1	TRBD1	TRBV25-1	.	TGTGCCAGCAGTGAATTAGGGGGCGAGCAGTTCTTC	CASSELGGEQFF